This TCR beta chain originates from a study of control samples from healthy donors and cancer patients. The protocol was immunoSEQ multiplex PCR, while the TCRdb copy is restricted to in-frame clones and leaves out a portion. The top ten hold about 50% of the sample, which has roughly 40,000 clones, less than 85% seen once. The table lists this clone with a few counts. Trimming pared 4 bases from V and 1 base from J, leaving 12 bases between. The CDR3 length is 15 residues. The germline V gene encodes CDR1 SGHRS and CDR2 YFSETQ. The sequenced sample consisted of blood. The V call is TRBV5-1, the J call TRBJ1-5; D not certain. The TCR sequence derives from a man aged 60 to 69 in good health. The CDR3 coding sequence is TGCGCCAGCAGCCTCACGACTCTCAGCAATCAGCCCCAGCATTTT. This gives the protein CASSLTTLSNQPQHF.